This T cell receptor (beta chain) was identified in a study of CD8+CD57+ T cells in acquired aplastic anemia. Overall study context: Mean yield of DNA from sorted CD4+ and CD8+ cells was around 3 ug. Regarding the study as a whole: Patient and control CD8+ Simpson's diversity was not significantly different.

This CDR3 has 12 residues. J lost 7 bases, V lost 3 bases, and 3 bases had no gene match. Germline-derived CDR1 and CDR2 are SQVTM and ANQGSEA. On this clonotype itself: Its specificity is not known.

Both TCR beta VDJ combination and CDR3 sequence profiling were carried out. Genomic DNA was the template for this profiling. TCRdb analysed the reads with MiXCR anew, one entry per CDR3 protein. The repertoire includes 74,000 or so distinct CDR3 sequences, roughly half of them detected once, and around 8.3% sits in the top ten. This chain uses TRBV29-1 with TRBJ1-1, with 9 bases aligning to TRBD1. Material for sequencing was sorted CD4+, CD8+, or CD8+CD57+ T cells (not recorded which) from PBMCs. This TCR came from a human donor in good health, serving as a control. CDR3 DNA: TGCAGCGTTGACAGGACAGGGGATGAAGCTTTCTTT. It translates to CSVDRTGDEAFF. Filled out from reference TRBV29-1 and TRBJ1-1, the complete variable domain reads SAVISQKPSRDICQRGTSLTIQCQVDSQVTMMFWYRQQPGQSLTLIATANQGSEATYESGFVIDKFPISRPNLTFSTLTVSNMSPEDSSIYLCSVDRTGDEAFFGQGTRLTVV.